The clone carrying this T cell receptor (beta chain) is a singleton in its sample. The data originate from a study of blood T cell repertoires in COVID-19. CDR1 is ENHRY and CDR2 is SYGVKD in the germline V gene. The CDR3 is 16 amino acids. Trimming at V came to 0 bases and at J to 7 bases, leaving 5 bases not matched to a gene. Libraries were prepared by immunoSEQ multiplex PCR; TCRdb keeps only in-frame clonotypes and omits some of them. The sample has 150,000 to 200,000 clones; roughly 87% are singletons. The chain carries TRBV10-3 and TRBJ1-6, with 8 bases fitting TRBD1. Sequenced: peripheral blood. This TCR was recovered from a human donor in a cohort sampled during active COVID-19. CDR3 bases: TGTGCCATCAGTGAGTCAGAGGACAGGGACAATTCACCCCTCCACTTT. Translation gives CAISESEDRDNSPLHF.